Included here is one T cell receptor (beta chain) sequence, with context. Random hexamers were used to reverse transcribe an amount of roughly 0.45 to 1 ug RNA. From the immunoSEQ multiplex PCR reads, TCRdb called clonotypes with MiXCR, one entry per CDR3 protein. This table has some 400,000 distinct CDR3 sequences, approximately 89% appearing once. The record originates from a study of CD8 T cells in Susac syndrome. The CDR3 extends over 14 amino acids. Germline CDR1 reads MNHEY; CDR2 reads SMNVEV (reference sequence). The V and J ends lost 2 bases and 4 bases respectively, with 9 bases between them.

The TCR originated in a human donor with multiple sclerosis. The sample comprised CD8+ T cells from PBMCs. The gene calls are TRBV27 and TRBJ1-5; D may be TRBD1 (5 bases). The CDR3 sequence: CASSLLGQNQPQHF. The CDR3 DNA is TGTGCCAGCAGTTTACTGGGGCAAAATCAGCCCCAGCATTTT.